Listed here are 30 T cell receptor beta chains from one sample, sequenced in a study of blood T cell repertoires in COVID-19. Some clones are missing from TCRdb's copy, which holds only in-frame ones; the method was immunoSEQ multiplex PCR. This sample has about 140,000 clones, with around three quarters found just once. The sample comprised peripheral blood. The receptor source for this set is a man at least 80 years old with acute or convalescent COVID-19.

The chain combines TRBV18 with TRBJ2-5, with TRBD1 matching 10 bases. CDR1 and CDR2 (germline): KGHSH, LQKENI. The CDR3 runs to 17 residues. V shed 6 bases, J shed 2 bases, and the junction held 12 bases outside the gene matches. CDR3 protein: CASSPLPPDRGQETQYF. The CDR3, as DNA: TGTGCCAGCTCGCCGTTACCCCCGGACAGGGGGCAAGAGACCCAGTACTTC.

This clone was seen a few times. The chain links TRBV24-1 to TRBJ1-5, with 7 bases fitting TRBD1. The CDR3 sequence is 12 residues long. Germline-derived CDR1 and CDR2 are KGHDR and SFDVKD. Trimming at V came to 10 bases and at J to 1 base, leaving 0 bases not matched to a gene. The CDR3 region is CATQGSNQPQHF. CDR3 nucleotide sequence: TGTGCCACACAGGGGAGCAATCAGCCCCAGCATTTT.

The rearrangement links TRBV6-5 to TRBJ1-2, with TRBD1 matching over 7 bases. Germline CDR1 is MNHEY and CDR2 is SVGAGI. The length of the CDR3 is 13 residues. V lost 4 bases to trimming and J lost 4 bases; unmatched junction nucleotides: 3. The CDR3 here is CASSSGGAYGYTF. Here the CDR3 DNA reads TGTGCCAGCAGTTCAGGGGGAGCCTATGGCTACACCTTC.

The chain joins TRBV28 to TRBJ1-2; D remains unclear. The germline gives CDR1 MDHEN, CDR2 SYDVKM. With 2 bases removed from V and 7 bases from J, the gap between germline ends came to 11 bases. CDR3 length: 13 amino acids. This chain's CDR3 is CASSLLQVSGYTF. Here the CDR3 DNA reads TGTGCCAGCAGTTTACTCCAGGTCTCTGGCTACACCTTC.

The CDR3 protein is CASSSQMNTEAFF. The CDR3 DNA follows: TGTGCCAGCAGCTCCCAGATGAACACTGAAGCTTTCTTT. V usage is TRBV7-3 and J usage is TRBJ1-1, with unresolved D. The CDR3 has 13 residues. From germline, CDR1 is SGHTA and CDR2 FQGTGA. V lost 4 bases to trimming and J lost 0 bases, with 6 bases between them. The full variable domain, rest sourced from reference TRBV7-3 and TRBJ1-1, is GAGVSQTPSNKVTEKGKYVELRCDPISGHTALYWYRQSLGQGPEFLIYFQGTGAADDSGLPNDRFFAVRPEGSVSTLKIQRTERGDSAVYLCASSSQMNTEAFFGQGTRLTVV.

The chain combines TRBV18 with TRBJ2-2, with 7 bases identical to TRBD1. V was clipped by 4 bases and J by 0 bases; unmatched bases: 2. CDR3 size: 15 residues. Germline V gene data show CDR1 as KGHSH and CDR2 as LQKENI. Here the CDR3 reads CASSQGTANTGELFF. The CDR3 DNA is TGTGCCAGCTCACAAGGGACAGCGAACACCGGGGAGCTGTTTTTT.

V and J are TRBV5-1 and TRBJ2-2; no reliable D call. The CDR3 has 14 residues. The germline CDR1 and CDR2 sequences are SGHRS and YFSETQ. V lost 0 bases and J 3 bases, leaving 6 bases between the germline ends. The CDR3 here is CASSLGRDTGELFF. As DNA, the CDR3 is TGCGCCAGCAGCTTGGGCCGGGACACCGGGGAGCTGTTTTTT.

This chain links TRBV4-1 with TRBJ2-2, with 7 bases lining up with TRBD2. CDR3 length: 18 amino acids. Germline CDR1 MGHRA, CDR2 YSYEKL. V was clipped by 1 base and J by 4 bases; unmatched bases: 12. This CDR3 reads CASSQVFLRAGSTGELFF. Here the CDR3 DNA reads TGCGCCAGCAGCCAAGTCTTTTTGCGAGCGGGGTCCACCGGGGAGCTGTTTTTT.

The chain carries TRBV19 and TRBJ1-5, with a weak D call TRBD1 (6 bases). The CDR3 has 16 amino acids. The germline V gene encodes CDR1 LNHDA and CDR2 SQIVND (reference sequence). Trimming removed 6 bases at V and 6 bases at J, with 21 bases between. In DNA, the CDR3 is TGTGCCAGTAGGACGACAGGTCTGCGTTTGAGTCAGCCCCAGCATTTT. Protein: CASRTTGLRLSQPQHF.

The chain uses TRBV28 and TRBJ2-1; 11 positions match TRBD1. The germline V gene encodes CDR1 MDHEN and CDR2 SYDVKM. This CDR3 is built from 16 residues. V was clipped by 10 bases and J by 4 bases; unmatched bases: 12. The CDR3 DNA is TGTGCCATAAAAGGTCTGGGGACAGGGGGTTACAATGAGCAGTTCTTC. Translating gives CAIKGLGTGGYNEQFF.

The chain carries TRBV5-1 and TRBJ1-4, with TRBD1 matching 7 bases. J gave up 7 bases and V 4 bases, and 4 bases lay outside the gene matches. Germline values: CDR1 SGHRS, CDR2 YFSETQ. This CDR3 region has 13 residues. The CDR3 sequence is CASSRDSAEKLFF. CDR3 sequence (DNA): TGCGCCAGCAGCAGGGACAGCGCTGAAAAACTGTTTTTT.

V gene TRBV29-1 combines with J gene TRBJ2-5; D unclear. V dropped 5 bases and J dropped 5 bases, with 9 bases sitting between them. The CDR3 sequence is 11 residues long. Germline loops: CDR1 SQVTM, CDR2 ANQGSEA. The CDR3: CSVRNGETQYF. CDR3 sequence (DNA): TGCAGCGTTAGAAACGGGGAGACCCAGTACTTC.

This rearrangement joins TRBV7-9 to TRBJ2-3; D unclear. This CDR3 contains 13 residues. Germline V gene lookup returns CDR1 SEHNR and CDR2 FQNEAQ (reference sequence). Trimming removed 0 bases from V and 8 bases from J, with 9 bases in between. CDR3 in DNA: TGTGCCAGCAGCTTAGCCGTCCTCGGTACGCAGTATTTT. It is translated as CASSLAVLGTQYF.

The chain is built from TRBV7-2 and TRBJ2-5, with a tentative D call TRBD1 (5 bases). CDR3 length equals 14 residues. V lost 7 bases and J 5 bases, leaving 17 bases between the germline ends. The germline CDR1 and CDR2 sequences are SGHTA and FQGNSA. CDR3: CASTQQALLETQYF. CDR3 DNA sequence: TGTGCCAGCACCCAACAGGCTCTTCTGGAGACCCAGTACTTC.

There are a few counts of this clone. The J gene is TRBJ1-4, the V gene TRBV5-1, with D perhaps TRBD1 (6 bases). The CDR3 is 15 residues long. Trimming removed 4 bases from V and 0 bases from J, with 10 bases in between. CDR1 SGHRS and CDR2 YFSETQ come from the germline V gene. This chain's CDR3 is CASSRTVATNEKLFF. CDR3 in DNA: TGCGCCAGCAGCCGGACAGTCGCAACTAATGAAAAACTGTTTTTT.

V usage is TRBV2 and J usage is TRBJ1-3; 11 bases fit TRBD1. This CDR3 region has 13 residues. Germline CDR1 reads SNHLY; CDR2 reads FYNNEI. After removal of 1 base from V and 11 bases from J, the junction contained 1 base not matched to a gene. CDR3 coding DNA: TGTGCCAGCAGTGAAGGGACAGGGGGCTCCATATATTTT. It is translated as CASSEGTGGSIYF.

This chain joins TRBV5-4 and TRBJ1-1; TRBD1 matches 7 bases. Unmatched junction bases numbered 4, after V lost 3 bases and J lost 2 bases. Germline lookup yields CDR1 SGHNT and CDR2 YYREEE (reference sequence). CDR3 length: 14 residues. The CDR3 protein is CASSSQGVNTEAFF. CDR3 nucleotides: TGTGCCAGCAGCTCGCAGGGGGTAAACACTGAAGCTTTCTTT.

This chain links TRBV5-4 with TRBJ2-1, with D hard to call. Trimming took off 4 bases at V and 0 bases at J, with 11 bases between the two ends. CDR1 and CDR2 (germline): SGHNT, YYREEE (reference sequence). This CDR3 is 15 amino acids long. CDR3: CASSRLPDSYNEQFF. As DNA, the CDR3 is TGTGCCAGCAGCAGACTTCCGGACTCCTACAATGAGCAGTTCTTC.

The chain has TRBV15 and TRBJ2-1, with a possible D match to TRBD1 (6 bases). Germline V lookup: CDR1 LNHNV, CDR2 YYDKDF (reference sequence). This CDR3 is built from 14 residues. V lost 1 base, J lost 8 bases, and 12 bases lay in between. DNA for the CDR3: TGTGCCACCAGCAGAGGGTCCTCAGGGGATGAGCAGTTCTTC. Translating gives CATSRGSSGDEQFF.

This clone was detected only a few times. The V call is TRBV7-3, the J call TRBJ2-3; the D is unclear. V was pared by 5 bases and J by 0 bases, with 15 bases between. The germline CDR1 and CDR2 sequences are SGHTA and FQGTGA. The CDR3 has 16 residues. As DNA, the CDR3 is TGTGCCAGCAGCCCGCGGCCGAAAGCTAGCACAGATACGCAGTATTTT. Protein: CASSPRPKASTDTQYF.

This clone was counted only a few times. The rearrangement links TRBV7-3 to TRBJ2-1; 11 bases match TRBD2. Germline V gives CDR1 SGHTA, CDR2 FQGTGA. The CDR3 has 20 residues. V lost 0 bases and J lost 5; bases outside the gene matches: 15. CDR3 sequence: CASSLTGTSGLRGGDNEQFF. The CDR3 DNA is TGTGCCAGCAGCTTAACAGGGACTAGCGGACTACGGGGAGGAGACAATGAGCAGTTCTTC.

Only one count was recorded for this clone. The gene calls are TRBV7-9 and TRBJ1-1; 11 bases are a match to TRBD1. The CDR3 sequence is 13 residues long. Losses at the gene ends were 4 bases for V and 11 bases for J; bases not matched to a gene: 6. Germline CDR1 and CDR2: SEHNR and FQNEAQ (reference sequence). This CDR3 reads CASSSGQGAFAFF. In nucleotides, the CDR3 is TGTGCCAGCAGCTCTGGACAGGGGGCTTTCGCTTTCTTT.

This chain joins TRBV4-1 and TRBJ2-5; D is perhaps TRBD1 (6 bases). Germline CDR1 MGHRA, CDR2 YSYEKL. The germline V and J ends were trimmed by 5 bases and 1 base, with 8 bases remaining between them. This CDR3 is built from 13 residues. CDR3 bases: TGCGCCAGCAGCAAACAGGGCCAAGAGACCCAGTACTTC. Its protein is CASSKQGQETQYF.

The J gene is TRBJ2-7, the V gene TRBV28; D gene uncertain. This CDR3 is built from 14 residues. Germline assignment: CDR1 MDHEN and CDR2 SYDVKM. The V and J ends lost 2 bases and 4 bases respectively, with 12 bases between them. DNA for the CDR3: TGTGCCAGCAGTTTACCGAACAGATTATACGAGCAGTACTTC. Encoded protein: CASSLPNRLYEQYF. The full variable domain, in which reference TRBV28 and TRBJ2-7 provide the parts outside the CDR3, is DVKVTQSSRYLVKRTGEKVFLECVQDMDHENMFWYRQDPGLGLRLIYFSYDVKMKEKGDIPEGYSVSREKKERFSLILESASTNQTSMYLCASSLPNRLYEQYFGPGTRLTVT.

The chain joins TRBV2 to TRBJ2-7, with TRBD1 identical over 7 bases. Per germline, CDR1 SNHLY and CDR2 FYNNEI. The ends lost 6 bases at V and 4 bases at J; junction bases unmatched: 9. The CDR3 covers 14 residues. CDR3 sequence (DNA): TGTGCCAGCAGGCACAGGGGAGAGGGGTACGAGCAGTACTTC. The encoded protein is CASRHRGEGYEQYF.

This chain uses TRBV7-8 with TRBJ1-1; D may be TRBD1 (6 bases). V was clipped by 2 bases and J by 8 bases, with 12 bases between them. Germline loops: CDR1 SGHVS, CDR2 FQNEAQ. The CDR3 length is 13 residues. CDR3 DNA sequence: TGTGCCAGCAGCTTAACCCCCGGGACAGAAGCTTTCTTT. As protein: CASSLTPGTEAFF. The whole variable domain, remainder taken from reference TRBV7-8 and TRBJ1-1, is GAGVSQSPRYKVAKRGQDVALRCDPISGHVSLFWYQQALGQGPEFLTYFQNEAQLDKSGLPSDRFFAERPEGSVSTLKIQRTQQEDSAVYLCASSLTPGTEAFFGQGTRLTVV.

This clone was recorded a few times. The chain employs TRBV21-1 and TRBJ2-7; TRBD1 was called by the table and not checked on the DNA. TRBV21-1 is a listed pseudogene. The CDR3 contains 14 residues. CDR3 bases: TGTGCCAGCACCGAGGTCGGGGACACCTACGAGCAGTACTTC. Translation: CASTEVGDTYEQYF.

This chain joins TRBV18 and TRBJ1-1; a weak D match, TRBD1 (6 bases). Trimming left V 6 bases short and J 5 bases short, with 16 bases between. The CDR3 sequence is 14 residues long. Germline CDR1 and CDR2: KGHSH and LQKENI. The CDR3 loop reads CASSKGQPTTEAFF. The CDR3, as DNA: TGTGCCAGCTCTAAAGGACAGCCTACTACTGAAGCTTTCTTT.

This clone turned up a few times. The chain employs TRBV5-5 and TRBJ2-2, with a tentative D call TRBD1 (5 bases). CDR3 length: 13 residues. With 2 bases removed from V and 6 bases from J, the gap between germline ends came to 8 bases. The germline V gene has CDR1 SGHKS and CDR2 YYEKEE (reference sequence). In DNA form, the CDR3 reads TGTGCCAGCAGCTTTACAGGCCCCGGGGAGCTGTTTTTT. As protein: CASSFTGPGELFF.

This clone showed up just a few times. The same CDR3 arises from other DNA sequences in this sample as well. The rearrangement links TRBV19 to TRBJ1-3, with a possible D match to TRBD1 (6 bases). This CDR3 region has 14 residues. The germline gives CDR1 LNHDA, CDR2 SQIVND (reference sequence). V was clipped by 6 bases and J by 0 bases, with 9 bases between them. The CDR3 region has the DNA TGTGCCAGTAGGTTACAGGGCTCTGGAAACACCATATATTTT. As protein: CASRLQGSGNTIYF.